Reported below is one T cell receptor (beta chain). Its cognate antigen is unknown. Use of 60 Vbeta and 13 Jbeta primers characterized the PCR. TCRdb's table, derived via immunoSEQ multiplex PCR, lists solely in-frame clones and lacks some. The sample has roughly 81,000 clones; roughly 73% are singletons. The junction had 7 bases not matched to a gene; V was cut back by 5 bases and J by 9 bases. The CDR3 is made up of 16 amino acids. CDR1 is MDHEN and CDR2 is SYDVKM in the germline V gene. The entry originates in a study of cytomegalovirus exposure and HLA in healthy donors. General study results and limits: Analysis was carried out at a later point, and it linked a missense DCLRE1C variant to TCR beta V- and J-gene trimming. Most TCR beta V segments were productive about 87% or about 30% of the time in an earlier analysis. Cytomegalovirus status was reportedly diagnosed by the classifier with high specificity and sensitivity.

The study sampled nominally healthy donors, though unrecorded immune exposures were likely. This chain joins TRBV28 and TRBJ2-4; TRBD2 matches 16 bases. The receptor's source is a boy between 10 and 17 years old in good health and CMV-seronegative. Input material: PBMCs. The CDR3, as DNA: TGTGCCAGCAGTCCGGGACTAGCGGGAGGGCGCGTCATTCAGTACTTC. Its protein is CASSPGLAGGRVIQYF.